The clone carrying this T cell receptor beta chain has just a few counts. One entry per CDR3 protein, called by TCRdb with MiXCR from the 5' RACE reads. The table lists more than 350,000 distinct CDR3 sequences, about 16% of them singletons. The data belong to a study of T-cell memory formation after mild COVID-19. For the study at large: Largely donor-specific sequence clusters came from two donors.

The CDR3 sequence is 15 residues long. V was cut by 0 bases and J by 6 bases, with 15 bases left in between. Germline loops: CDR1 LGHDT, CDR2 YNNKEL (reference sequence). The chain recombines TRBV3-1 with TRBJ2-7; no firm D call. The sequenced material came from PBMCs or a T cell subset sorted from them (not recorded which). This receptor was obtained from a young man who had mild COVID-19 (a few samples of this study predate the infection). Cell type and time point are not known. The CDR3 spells CASSQETGSRGEQYF. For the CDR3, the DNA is TGTGCCAGCAGCCAAGAAACCGGGTCCCGTGGCGAGCAGTACTTC.